This T cell receptor beta chain came from a study of control samples from healthy donors and cancer patients. A few counts support this clone. CDR1 is LGHDT, CDR2 YNNKEL, per germline (reference sequence). The CDR3 extends over 15 amino acids. V was clipped by 0 bases and J by 6 bases; unmatched bases: 4. Produced via immunoSEQ multiplex PCR; TCRdb's table is partial and in-frame only. There are 65,000 to 95,000 clones in the sample; 80% to 90% occur only once, and 20% lies in the top ten. Sequencing was done on a sample of blood. This TCR came from a man aged 50 to 59 in good health. This sequence joins TRBV3-1 (or the pseudogene TRBV3-2) and TRBJ2-2; 7 nucleotides line up with TRBD2. CDR3 sequence: CASSQDYAGAGELFF. CDR3 bases: TGTGCCAGCAGCCAAGACTATGCGGGAGCCGGGGAGCTGTTTTTT.